This T cell receptor (beta chain) was recovered during a study of cytomegalovirus exposure and HLA in healthy donors. Study-wide background: Researchers previously reported finding more than 100 million unique TCR beta sequences from roughly 170 million T cells. From donors who were HLA-typed, an early data release held 65 million to 85 million unique TCRs.

The primer mix had 60 Vbeta and 13 Jbeta primers. Method: immunoSEQ multiplex PCR; TCRdb's copy keeps in-frame clones and lacks some. The sample gives 200,000 to 250,000 clones, 77% of which show up once; roughly 2.5% is in the top ten. The germline V and J ends were trimmed by 5 bases and 0 bases, with 11 bases remaining between them. Germline V CDR1 and CDR2: MNHNS, SASEGT. This CDR3 has 14 amino acids. The source of this sequence is a woman in her fifties or sixties in good health and CMV-seropositive. The sequenced sample consisted of PBMCs. The chain is built from TRBV6-1 and TRBJ2-7; the D gene is possibly TRBD2 (5 bases). The CDR3 DNA reads TGTGCCAGCAGTACGAGGACTTTCTCCTACGAGCAGTACTTC. As protein: CASSTRTFSYEQYF.